This T cell receptor (beta chain) was sequenced in a study of cytomegalovirus exposure and HLA in healthy donors. Study-wide findings and caveats: Later, an analysis showed that TCR beta chains associated with HLA were more clonally expanded than others that were equally common.

Comments on this clone: Its antigen is still unknown.

At collection, donors were nominally healthy, but unrecorded immune exposures were probable. This CDR3 has 13 amino acids. Germline CDR1 reads MNHNY; CDR2 reads SVGAGI (reference sequence). V shed 6 bases, J shed 5 bases, and the junction held 3 bases outside the gene matches. 60 Vbeta and 13 Jbeta primers were used in PCR. The repertoire was sequenced with immunoSEQ multiplex PCR; TCRdb's copy has only in-frame clones and lacks some. The top ten clones hold roughly 2% of a sample with roughly 120,000 clones, 15% to 17% of them seen once. The clonotype comes from a woman aged 18-29 years in good health and CMV-seronegative. The sample comprised PBMCs. The chain employs TRBV6-6 and TRBJ1-4; TRBD1 agrees at 7 bases. CDR3 residues: CASRDRENEKLFF. The CDR3 nucleotides read TGTGCCAGCAGAGACAGGGAAAATGAAAAACTGTTTTTT.